This TCR beta chain was profiled in a study of CD8 T cells in ankylosing spondylitis. Findings and caveats of the study: Within peripheral blood, clones linked to disease were CD8+ and relatively rare.

The germline CDR1 and CDR2 sequences are SQVTM and ANQGSEA. This CDR3 region has 14 residues. The J segment lost 3 bases and the V segment lost 7 bases, leaving 5 bases of the junction unmatched. Using its own MiXCR run on the 5' RACE reads, TCRdb lists one record per CDR3 protein. The sample has 250,000 to 300,000 distinct CDR3 sequences, over 15% seen once. Comment on this clonotype: Its antigen remains unknown.

This chain links TRBV29-1 with TRBJ2-1; 11 nucleotides agree with TRBD2. Material for sequencing was blood, either unsorted or a sorted T cell fraction (not recorded which). The TCR sequence derives from a male donor with ankylosing spondylitis or in good health (not recorded which). CDR3 nucleotides: TGCAGCGCTGATAGCGGGAGGGTCTACAATGAGCAGTTCTTC. This gives the protein CSADSGRVYNEQFF.